This T cell receptor (beta chain) appears in the sequencing data of a study of CD8 T cells in ankylosing spondylitis. Study-wide points: Reportedly, significant enrichment of disease-linked clones occurred in matched ankylosing spondylitis synovial fluid. Disease-linked clones, CD8+, were relatively rare in peripheral blood. Prior work had noted some motif variants in reactive arthritis blood and synovial fluid. Ankylosing spondylitis blood appeared to carry a characteristic TCR beta motif of seven to nine highly homologous variants.

In regard to this clonotype: The target antigen is unknown.

Between the trimmed V and J ends, which lost 3 bases and 2 bases, there was a span of 7 bases. Looked up from germline, CDR1 is DFQATT and CDR2 is SNEGSKA (reference sequence). This CDR3 region has 12 residues. By quantitative 5'-RACE with molecular barcodes, the TCR beta libraries were made. MiXCR, run by TCRdb on the 5' RACE reads, gives a single entry per CDR3 protein. The sample records 700,000 or so distinct CDR3 sequences, around 20% being singletons. The specimen sequenced was blood, either unsorted or a sorted T cell fraction (not recorded which). The genes are TRBV20-1 and TRBJ2-5; D is unclear. This TCR derives from a male donor with ankylosing spondylitis. CDR3 in amino acids: CSASNPQETQYF. Written as DNA, the CDR3 is TGCAGTGCTAGTAACCCACAAGAGACCCAGTACTTC.